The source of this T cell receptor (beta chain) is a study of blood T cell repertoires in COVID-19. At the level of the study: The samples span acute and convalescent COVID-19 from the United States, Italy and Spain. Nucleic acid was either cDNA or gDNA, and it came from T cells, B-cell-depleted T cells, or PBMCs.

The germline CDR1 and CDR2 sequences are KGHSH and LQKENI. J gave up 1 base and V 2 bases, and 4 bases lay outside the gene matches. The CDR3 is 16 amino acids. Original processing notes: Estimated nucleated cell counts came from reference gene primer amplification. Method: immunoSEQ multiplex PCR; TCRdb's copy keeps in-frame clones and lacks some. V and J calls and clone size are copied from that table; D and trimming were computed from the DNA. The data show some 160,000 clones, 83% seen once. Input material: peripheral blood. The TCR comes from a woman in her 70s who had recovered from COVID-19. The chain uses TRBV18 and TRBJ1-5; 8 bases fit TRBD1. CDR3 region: CASSPDRGPSNQPQHF. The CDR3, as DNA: TGTGCCAGCTCACCAGACAGGGGCCCGAGCAATCAGCCCCAGCATTTT.